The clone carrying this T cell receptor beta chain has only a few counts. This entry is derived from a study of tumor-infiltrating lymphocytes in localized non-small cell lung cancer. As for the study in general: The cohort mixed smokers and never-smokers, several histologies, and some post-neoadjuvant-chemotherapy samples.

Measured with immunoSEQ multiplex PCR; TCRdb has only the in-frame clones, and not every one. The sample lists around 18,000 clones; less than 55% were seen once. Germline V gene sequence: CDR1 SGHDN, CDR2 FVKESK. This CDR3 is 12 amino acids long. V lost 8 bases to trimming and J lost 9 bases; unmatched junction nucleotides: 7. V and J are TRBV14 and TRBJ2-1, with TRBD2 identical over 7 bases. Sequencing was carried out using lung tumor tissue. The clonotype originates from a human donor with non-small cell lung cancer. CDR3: CASHPGRGEQFF. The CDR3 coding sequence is TGTGCCAGCCATCCAGGGAGGGGTGAGCAGTTCTTC.